In this sample, the clone carrying this T cell receptor beta chain turned up a few times. This sample was included in a study of blood T cell repertoires in COVID-19. Study-wide context: Acute-phase and convalescent COVID-19 samples originated in the United States, Italy and Spain.

The CDR3 sequence is 15 residues long. The V and J ends lost 1 base and 5 bases, in that order; junction bases with no gene match: 5. Germline CDR1 SGHAT, CDR2 FQNNGV. The protocol was immunoSEQ multiplex PCR, while the TCRdb copy is restricted to in-frame clones and leaves out a portion. The sample has some 290,000 clones, roughly 90% seen once. Patients in Seattle were enrolled during active infection, then followed longitudinally. Sample: peripheral blood. The chain employs TRBV11-2 and TRBJ2-7; 10 bases map to TRBD2. This receptor was taken from a woman under 40 with COVID-19, enrolled during active disease. As DNA, the CDR3 is TGTGCCAGCAGCTTAGTCATAGCGGGAGGTGACGAGCAGTACTTC. As protein: CASSLVIAGGDEQYF.